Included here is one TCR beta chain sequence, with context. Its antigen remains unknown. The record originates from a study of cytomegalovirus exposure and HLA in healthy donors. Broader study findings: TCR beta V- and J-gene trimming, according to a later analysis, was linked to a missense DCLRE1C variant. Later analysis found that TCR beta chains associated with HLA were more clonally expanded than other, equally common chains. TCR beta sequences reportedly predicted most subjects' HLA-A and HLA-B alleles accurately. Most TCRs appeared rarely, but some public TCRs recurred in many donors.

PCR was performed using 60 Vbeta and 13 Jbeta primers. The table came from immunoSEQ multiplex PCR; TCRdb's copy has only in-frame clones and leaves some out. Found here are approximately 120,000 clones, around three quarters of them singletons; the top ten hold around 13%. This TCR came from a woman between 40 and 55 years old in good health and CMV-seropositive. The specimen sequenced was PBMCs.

The CDR3 DNA is TGTGCCCGTTCAAGGGGGCTGGAGACCCAGTACTTC. Protein sequence: CARSRGLETQYF. The chain employs TRBV19 and TRBJ2-5; 7 nucleotides match TRBD1. The germline V gene encodes CDR1 LNHDA and CDR2 SQIVND (reference sequence). The CDR3 runs 12 residues. With V trimmed by 11 bases and J by 5 bases, 8 bases remained unmatched. Variable domain in full (rest from reference TRBV19 and TRBJ2-5): DGGITQSPKYLFRKEGQNVTLSCEQNLNHDAMYWYRQDPGQGLRLIYYSQIVNDFQKGDIAEGYSVSREKKESFPLTVTSAQKNPTAFYLCARSRGLETQYFGPGTRLLVL.